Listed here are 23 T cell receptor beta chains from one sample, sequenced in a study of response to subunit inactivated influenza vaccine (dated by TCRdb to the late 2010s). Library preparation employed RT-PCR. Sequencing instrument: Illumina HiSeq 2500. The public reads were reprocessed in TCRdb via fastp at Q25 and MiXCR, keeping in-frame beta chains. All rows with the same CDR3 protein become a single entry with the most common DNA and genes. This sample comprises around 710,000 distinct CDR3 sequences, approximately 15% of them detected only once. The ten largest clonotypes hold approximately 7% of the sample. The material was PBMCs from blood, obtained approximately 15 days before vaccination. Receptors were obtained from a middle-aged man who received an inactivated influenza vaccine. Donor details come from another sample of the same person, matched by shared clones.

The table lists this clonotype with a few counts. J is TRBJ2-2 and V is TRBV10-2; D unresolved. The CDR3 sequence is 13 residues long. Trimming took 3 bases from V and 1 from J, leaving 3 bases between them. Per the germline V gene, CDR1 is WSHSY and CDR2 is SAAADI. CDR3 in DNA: TGCGCCAGCAGTGAAGGGAACACCGGGGAGCTGTTTTTT. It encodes CASSEGNTGELFF.

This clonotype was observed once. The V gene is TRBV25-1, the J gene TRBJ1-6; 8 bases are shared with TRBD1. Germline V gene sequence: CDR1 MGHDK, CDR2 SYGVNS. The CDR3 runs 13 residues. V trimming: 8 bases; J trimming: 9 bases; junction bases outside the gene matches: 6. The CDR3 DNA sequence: TGTGCCAGCGGGGGGACAGGAGGTTCACCCCTCCACTTT. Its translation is CASGGTGGSPLHF. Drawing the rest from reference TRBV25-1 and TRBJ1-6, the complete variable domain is EADIYQTPRYLVIGTGKKITLECSQTMGHDKMYWYQQDPGMELHLIHYSYGVNSTEKGDLSSESTVSRIRTEHFPLTLESARPSHTSQYLCASGGTGGSPLHFGNGTRLTVT.

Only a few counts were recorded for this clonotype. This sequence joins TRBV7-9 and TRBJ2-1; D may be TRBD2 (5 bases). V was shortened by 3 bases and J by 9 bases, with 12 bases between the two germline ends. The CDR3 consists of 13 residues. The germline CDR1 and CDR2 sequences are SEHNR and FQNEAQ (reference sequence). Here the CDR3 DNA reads TGTGCCAGCAGCTTCACTAGAAACTTTGAGCAGTTCTTC. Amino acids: CASSFTRNFEQFF. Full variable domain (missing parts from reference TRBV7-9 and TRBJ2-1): DTGVSQNPRHKITKRGQNVTFRCDPISEHNRLYWYRQTLGQGPEFLTYFQNEAQLEKSRLLSDRFSAERPKGSFSTLEIQRTEQGDSAMYLCASSFTRNFEQFFGPGTRLTVL.

The CDR3 DNA sequence: TGTGCCAGCAGCCAAGATGCATGGGATCCCAGCTATGGCTACACCTTC. This gives the protein CASSQDAWDPSYGYTF. The chain couples TRBV4-2 to TRBJ1-2; D gene uncertain. This CDR3 comprises 16 residues. Germline-derived CDR1 and CDR2 are LGHNA and YNFKEQ. V was pared by 0 bases and J by 4 bases, with 15 bases between.

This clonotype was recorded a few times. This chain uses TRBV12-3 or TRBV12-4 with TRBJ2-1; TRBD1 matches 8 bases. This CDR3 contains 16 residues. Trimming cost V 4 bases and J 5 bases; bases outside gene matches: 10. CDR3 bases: TGTGCCAGCAGTTCGATAAACACAGGGGGTAACAATGAGCAGTTCTTC. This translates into CASSSINTGGNNEQFF.

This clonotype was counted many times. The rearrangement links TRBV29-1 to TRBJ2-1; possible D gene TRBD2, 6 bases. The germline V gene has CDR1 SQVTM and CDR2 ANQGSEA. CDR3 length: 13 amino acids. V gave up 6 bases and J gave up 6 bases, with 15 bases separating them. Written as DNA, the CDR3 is TGCAGCGTCCGAGGGAGGATGGTCAATGAGCAGTTCTTC. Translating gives CSVRGRMVNEQFF.

For the CDR3, the DNA is TGCAGTGCTGCAAGTGGACAAACAATACAAGAGACCCAGTACTTC. Protein product: CSAASGQTIQETQYF. The V and J genes are TRBV20-1 and TRBJ2-5, with D perhaps matching TRBD1 (5 bases). The CDR3 runs 15 residues. Trimming took 5 bases from V and 2 from J, leaving 18 bases between them. In germline, CDR1 is DFQATT, CDR2 SNEGSKA (reference sequence).

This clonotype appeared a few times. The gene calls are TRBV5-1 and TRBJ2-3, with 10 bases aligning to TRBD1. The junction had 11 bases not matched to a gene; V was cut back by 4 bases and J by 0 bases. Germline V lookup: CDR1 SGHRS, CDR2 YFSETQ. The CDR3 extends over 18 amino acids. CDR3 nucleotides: TGCGCCAGCAGCGCCGGGACAGGGGCCTTCTTTAGCACAGATACGCAGTATTTT. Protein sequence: CASSAGTGAFFSTDTQYF.

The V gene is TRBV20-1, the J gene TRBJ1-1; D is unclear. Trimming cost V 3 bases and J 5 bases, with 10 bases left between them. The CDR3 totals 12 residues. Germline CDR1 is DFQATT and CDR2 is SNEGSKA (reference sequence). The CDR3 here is CSASRPGTEAFF. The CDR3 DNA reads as TGCAGTGCTAGCCGACCGGGAACTGAAGCTTTCTTT.

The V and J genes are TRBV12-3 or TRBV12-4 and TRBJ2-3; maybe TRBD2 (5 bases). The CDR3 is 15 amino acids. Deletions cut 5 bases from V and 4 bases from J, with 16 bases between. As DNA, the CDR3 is TGTGCCAGCAGTCAAGGACTGAGATACTCAGATACGCAGTATTTT. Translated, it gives CASSQGLRYSDTQYF.

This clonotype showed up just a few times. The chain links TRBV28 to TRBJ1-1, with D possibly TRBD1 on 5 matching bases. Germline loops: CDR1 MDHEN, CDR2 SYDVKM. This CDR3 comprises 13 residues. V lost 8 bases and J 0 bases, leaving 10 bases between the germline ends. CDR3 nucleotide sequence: TGTGCCAGCGTCGAAGGGGTGAACACTGAAGCTTTCTTT. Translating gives CASVEGVNTEAFF.

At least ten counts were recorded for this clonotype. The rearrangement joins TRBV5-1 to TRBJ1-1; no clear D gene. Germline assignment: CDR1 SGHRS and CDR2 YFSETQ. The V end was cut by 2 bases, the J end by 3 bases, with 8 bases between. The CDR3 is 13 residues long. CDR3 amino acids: CASSFVRDTEAFF. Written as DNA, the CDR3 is TGCGCCAGCAGCTTTGTCCGGGACACTGAAGCTTTCTTT.

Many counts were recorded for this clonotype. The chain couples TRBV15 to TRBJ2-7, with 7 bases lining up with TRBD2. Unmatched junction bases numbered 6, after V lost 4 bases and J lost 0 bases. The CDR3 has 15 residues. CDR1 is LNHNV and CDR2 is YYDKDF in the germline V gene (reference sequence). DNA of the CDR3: TGTGCCACCAGCAAAGCGGGACCCCTCTCCTACGAGCAGTACTTC. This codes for CATSKAGPLSYEQYF.

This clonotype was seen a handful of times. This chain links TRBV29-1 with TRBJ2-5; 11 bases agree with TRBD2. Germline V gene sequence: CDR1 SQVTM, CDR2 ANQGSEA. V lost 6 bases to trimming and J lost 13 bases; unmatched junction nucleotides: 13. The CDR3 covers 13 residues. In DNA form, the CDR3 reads TGCAGCGTAGCTACTAGCGGGGGCCACCGTGGGTACTTC. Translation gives CSVATSGGHRGYF.

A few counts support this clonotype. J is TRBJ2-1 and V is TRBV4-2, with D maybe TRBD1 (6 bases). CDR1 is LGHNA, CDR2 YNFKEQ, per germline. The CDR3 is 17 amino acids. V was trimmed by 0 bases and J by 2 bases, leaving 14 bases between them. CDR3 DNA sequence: TGTGCCAGCAGCCAAGATGGGACAAAGGGCCCCTACAATGAGCAGTTCTTC. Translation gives CASSQDGTKGPYNEQFF.

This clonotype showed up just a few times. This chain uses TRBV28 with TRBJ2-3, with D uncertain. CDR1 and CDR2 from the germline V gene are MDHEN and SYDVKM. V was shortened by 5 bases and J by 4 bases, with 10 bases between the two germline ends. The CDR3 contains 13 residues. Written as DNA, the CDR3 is TGTGCCAGCAGTAATGTGGTTCCAGATACGCAGTATTTT. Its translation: CASSNVVPDTQYF.

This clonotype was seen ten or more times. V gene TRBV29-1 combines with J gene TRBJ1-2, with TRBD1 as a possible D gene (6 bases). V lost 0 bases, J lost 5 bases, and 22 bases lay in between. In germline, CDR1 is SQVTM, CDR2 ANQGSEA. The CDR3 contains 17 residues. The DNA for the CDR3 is TGCAGCGTTGAAGATCGAGGTTCAGGGGAGAGGGCGTATGGCTACACCTTC. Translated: CSVEDRGSGERAYGYTF. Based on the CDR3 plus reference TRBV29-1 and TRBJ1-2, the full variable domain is SAVISQKPSRDICQRGTSLTIQCQVDSQVTMMFWYRQQPGQSLTLIATANQGSEATYESGFVIDKFPISRPNLTFSTLTVSNMSPEDSSIYLCSVEDRGSGERAYGYTFGSGTRLTVV.

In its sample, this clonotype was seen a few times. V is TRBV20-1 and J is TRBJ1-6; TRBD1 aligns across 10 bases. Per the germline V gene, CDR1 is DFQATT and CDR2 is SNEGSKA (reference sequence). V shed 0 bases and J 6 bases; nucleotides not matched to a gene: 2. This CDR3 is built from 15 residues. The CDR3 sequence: CSARETGGGNSPLHF. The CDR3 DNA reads TGCAGTGCTAGAGAGACAGGGGGCGGTAATTCACCCCTCCACTTT.

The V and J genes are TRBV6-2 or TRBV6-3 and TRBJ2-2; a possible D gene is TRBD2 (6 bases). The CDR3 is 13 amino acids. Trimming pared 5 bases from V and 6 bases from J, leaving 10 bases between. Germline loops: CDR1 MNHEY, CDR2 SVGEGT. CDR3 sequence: CASSGGLAGELFF. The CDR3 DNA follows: TGTGCCAGCAGTGGGGGGTTGGCCGGGGAGCTGTTTTTT.

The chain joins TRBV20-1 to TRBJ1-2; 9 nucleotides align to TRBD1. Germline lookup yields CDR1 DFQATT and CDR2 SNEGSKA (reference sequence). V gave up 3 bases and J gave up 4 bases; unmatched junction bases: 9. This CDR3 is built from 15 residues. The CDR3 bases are TGCAGTGCTAGGTCTTCCGGGACAGGGTTCTATGGCTACACCTTC. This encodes CSARSSGTGFYGYTF.

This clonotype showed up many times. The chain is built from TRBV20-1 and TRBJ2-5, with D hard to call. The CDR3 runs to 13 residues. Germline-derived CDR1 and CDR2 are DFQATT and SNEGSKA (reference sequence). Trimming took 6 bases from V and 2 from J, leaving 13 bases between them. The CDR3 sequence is CSASIRVQETQYF. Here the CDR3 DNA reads TGCAGTGCGTCCATCCGGGTACAAGAGACCCAGTACTTC.

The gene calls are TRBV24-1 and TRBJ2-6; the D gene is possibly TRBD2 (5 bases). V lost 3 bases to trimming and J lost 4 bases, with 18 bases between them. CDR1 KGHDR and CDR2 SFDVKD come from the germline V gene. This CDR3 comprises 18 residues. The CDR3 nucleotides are TGTGCCACCAGTGATCCTACGCATCCGGGGTCCGGGGCCAACGTCCTGACTTTC. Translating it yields CATSDPTHPGSGANVLTF.

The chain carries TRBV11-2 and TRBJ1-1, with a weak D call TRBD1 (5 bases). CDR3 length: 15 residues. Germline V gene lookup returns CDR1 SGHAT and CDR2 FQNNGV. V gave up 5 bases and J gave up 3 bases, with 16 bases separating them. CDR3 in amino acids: CASSPGTAGHTEAFF. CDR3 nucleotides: TGTGCCAGCAGCCCCGGGACCGCCGGTCACACTGAAGCTTTCTTT.